This T cell receptor beta chain was identified during a study of cytotoxic CD8 clonotypes in ibrutinib-treated CLL. CDR3 size: 15 residues. Germline V gives CDR1 MDHEN, CDR2 SYDVKM. J was trimmed by 0 bases and V by 2 bases; bases with no gene match: 3. Some clones are missing from TCRdb's copy, which holds only in-frame ones; the method was immunoSEQ multiplex PCR. Here the sample spans roughly 220,000 clones, about four fifths being singletons. The receptor was isolated from a human donor with chronic lymphocytic leukemia. This material consisted of PBMCs, taken after 12 months of ibrutinib treatment. V gene TRBV28 combines with J gene TRBJ2-7, with 8 nucleotides matching TRBD1. This CDR3 reads CASSLQDRVSYEQYF. The CDR3 nucleotides read TGTGCCAGCAGTTTACAGGACAGGGTCTCCTACGAGCAGTACTTC.